The 14 T cell receptor beta chains below come from one sample, sequenced in a study of blood T cells in healthy people across ages. Next came a second PCR, run for roughly 6 to 11 cycles, which used a sample-barcoded 5' primer along with a J-beta primer mix. One entry per CDR3 protein, called by TCRdb with MiXCR from the 5' RACE reads. The sample carries 1.5 million to 1.8 million distinct CDR3 sequences, roughly 43% recorded once. The sample taken for sequencing was blood. Receptor source: a woman in her late teens or twenties in good health.

The chain links TRBV29-1 to TRBJ2-1, with unresolved D. V lost 4 bases, J lost 0 bases, and 10 bases lay in between. CDR1 is SQVTM and CDR2 is ANQGSEA in the germline V gene. This CDR3 is built from 14 residues. The CDR3 DNA follows: TGCAGCGTTGCGCCGCCGCGCTCCTACAATGAGCAGTTCTTC. Translation gives CSVAPPRSYNEQFF.

This chain uses TRBV20-1 with TRBJ2-1; D might be TRBD2 (5 bases). Germline assignment: CDR1 DFQATT and CDR2 SNEGSKA (reference sequence). The CDR3 sequence is 13 residues long. The V end was cut by 3 bases, the J end by 7 bases, with 13 bases between. DNA of the CDR3: TGCAGTGCTAGGGGGAGAAGTAAAAATGAGCAGTTCTTC. It encodes CSARGRSKNEQFF.

V is TRBV12-3 or TRBV12-4 and J is TRBJ1-1; the D gene is possibly TRBD1 (5 bases). Trimming removed 5 bases from V and 0 bases from J, with 13 bases in between. The CDR3 loop spans 15 amino acids. CDR3 protein: CASSGALFLNTEAFF. Here the CDR3 DNA reads TGTGCCAGCAGTGGGGCCCTATTTCTGAACACTGAAGCTTTCTTT.

About this clonotype itself: One end of the junction fails to match germline, which may point to a read error. The gene calls are TRBV12-3 or TRBV12-4 and TRBJ2-1, with D tentatively TRBD1 or TRBD2 (5 bases each). The CDR3 spans 13 residues. CDR3 sequence: CTSSPNGGNEQFF. In DNA form, the CDR3 reads TGTACCAGCAGTCCCAATGGGGGTAATGAGCAGTTCTTC.

Concerning this clonotype: A much larger clone lies a single base off, so this may be a read error. The V call is TRBV29-1, the J call TRBJ2-1; TRBD2 aligns across 9 bases. The tail of the sequence fits TRBJ2-7 better, so the J call may be wrong. CDR3 length: 13 residues. Germline values: CDR1 SQVTM, CDR2 ANQGSEA. CDR3 coding DNA: TGCAGCGTTGGCGGGAGGGCCTACAATGAGCAGTACTTC. Protein product: CSVGGRAYNEQYF.

Turning to this clonotype: Germline and junction disagree at one end, which may indicate a read error. The V and J genes are TRBV6-5 and TRBJ1-2, with TRBD1 matching over 8 bases. CDR3 length equals 13 residues. Germline V gives CDR1 MNHEY, CDR2 SVGAGI. CDR3 sequence reads: CAGSPDRGYGYTF. The CDR3 DNA is TGTGCCGGCAGTCCAGACAGGGGCTATGGCTACACCTTC.

This clonotype has just a few counts. The genes are TRBV20-1 and TRBJ2-7; 12 nucleotides match TRBD2. Germline V gene sequence: CDR1 DFQATT, CDR2 SNEGSKA (reference sequence). J lost 10 bases, V lost 3 bases, and 16 bases had no gene match. This CDR3 contains 16 residues. CDR3 protein: CSASEPTSGGSRLQYF. The CDR3 DNA reads TGCAGTGCTAGTGAACCAACTAGCGGGGGGTCGCGTCTTCAGTACTTC.

The V and J genes are TRBV12-3 or TRBV12-4 and TRBJ2-2, with D unclear. The CDR3 is 12 amino acids. Deletions cut 6 bases from V and 5 bases from J, with 7 bases between. This CDR3 is CASRFETGELFF. Written as DNA, the CDR3 is TGTGCCAGCAGATTCGAGACCGGGGAGCTGTTTTTT.

The V gene is TRBV29-1, the J gene TRBJ1-1; no definite D call. Germline values: CDR1 SQVTM, CDR2 ANQGSEA. The V end was cut by 7 bases, the J end by 5 bases, with 14 bases between. This CDR3 comprises 12 residues. The CDR3 reads CSAIGTGTEAFF. CDR3 bases: TGCAGCGCTATCGGTACTGGGACTGAAGCTTTCTTT.

This rearrangement joins TRBV12-3 or TRBV12-4 to TRBJ1-2; D may be TRBD1 (5 bases). With 6 bases removed from V and 6 bases from J, the gap between germline ends came to 14 bases. The CDR3 covers 13 residues. The CDR3 sequence: CASSPYGGDGYTF. CDR3 DNA: TGTGCCAGCAGCCCCTACGGGGGGGATGGCTACACCTTC.

This clonotype has just a few counts. J is TRBJ2-1 and V is TRBV20-1; D is undetermined. V was trimmed by 3 bases and J by 1 base, leaving 16 bases between them. There are 16 residues in the CDR3. The germline gives CDR1 DFQATT, CDR2 SNEGSKA (reference sequence). CDR3 loop: CSARGVREMSYNEQFF. The CDR3 DNA sequence: TGCAGTGCTAGGGGTGTCAGAGAAATGTCCTACAATGAGCAGTTCTTC.

This sequence joins TRBV6-5 and TRBJ2-4; the match to TRBD1 covers 12 bases. V was pared by 0 bases and J by 0 bases, with 9 bases of the junction left unmatched. The CDR3 sequence is 20 residues long. Germline V gives CDR1 MNHEY, CDR2 SVGAGI. CDR3 nucleotide sequence: TGTGCCAGCAGTTACTCGCCGGGACAGGGGGCGAGGGTAGCCAAAAACATTCAGTACTTC. Amino acids: CASSYSPGQGARVAKNIQYF.

This chain joins TRBV7-2 and TRBJ2-1, with TRBD2 as a possible D gene (5 bases). Trimming left V 4 bases short and J 0 bases short, with 13 bases between. Germline V CDR1 and CDR2: SGHTA, FQGNSA. The CDR3 length is 16 residues. Here the CDR3 reads CASSSASGPSYNEQFF. Here the CDR3 DNA reads TGTGCCAGCAGCTCGGCGAGCGGTCCCTCCTACAATGAGCAGTTCTTC.

The V gene is TRBV20-1, the J gene TRBJ1-1; D not certain. V was pared by 2 bases and J by 1 base, with 5 bases between. Germline V gene sequence: CDR1 DFQATT, CDR2 SNEGSKA (reference sequence). The CDR3 runs to 12 residues. The CDR3 nucleotides are TGCAGTGCTAGAATTCAGAACACTGAAGCTTTCTTT. This gives the protein CSARIQNTEAFF.